Sequencing of this T cell receptor (beta chain) was carried out in a study of T cell repertoires in cytomegalovirus infection. Germline lookup yields CDR1 MNHEY and CDR2 SVGAGI. CDR3 length: 14 residues. Trimming cost V 2 bases and J 6 bases; bases outside gene matches: 4. This clonotype was counted ten times or more. Its antigen is still unknown. General observations from the study: HLA-C-restricted CMV clonotypes gave the most frequent clonotype in two of eight donors. CMV carriers having the relevant HLA were flagged by cumulative public TCR beta family frequency.

TCRdb ran MiXCR on the reads and lists one entry per CDR3 protein. Here the sample spans about 890,000 distinct CDR3 sequences, roughly 30% being singletons. The source material was cultured CD8+ T cells from PBMCs, sampled from culture after CMV antigen stimulation. This receptor was obtained from a human donor in good health (CMV status not recorded). Some clones in this sample may be carry-over from other donors' samples. This sequence joins TRBV6-5 and TRBJ2-1; TRBD2 matches 7 bases. The DNA for the CDR3 is TGTGCCAGCAGTTACGTGGCTAGCGGCAATGAGCAGTTCTTC. Translated: CASSYVASGNEQFF.